The rows below give T cell receptor beta chains drawn from one sample of a study of blood T cell repertoires in COVID-19. The table came from immunoSEQ multiplex PCR; TCRdb's copy has only in-frame clones and leaves some out. Of about 130,000 clones listed, about 88% are singletons. The source material was peripheral blood. The receptor source for this set is a woman of 80 years or more with acute or convalescent COVID-19. Each CDR3 is given with its conserved first and last residue.

>TRBV7-6|TRBJ2-2
CASSLGPGQGAPVVGELFF
>TRBV28|TRBJ2-3
CASSGANKGADTQYF
>TRBV5-1|TRBJ2-3
CASSWSTSGGNTDTQYF
>TRBV3-1/TRBV3-2|TRBJ1-1
CASSQVGGVGTEAFF
>TRBV3-1/TRBV3-2|TRBJ2-2
CASSQKGGDRDTGELFF
>TRBV28|TRBJ1-3
CASSTASGAGNTIYF
>TRBV4-1|TRBJ1-6
CASSQTGGLPNSPLHF
>TRBV21-1|TRBJ1-3
CASSYQQGRGSGNTIYF
>TRBV10-3|TRBJ2-2
CATLAGVTTGELFF
>TRBV7-8|TRBJ2-5
CASSLAGQGRETQYF
>TRBV7-2|TRBJ1-1
CASSRQGADTEAFF
>TRBV20-1|TRBJ2-3
CSASGEASGSADTQYF
>TRBV6-5|TRBJ2-1
CASSYSGRRTYNEQFF
>TRBV18|TRBJ2-5
CASSAQGETQYF
>TRBV19|TRBJ1-1
CASSPWGGNTEAFF
>TRBV20-1|TRBJ2-6
CSASEQGANSGANVLTF
>TRBV10-3|TRBJ2-7
CAISEGTGNYEQYF
>TRBV27|TRBJ1-2
CASRGQALYGYTF
>TRBV10-3|TRBJ1-6
CAISRSGQNNSPLHF
>TRBV10-3|TRBJ1-6
CAIRKDNNSPLHF
>TRBV19|TRBJ2-6
CASSDTGFSFGANVLTF
>TRBV6-4|TRBJ2-6
CASSDTRAGANVLTF
>TRBV18|TRBJ1-2
CASSPQRDSSNYGYTF
>TRBV5-8|TRBJ1-4
CASSPGQGKNEKLFF
>TRBV9|TRBJ2-2
CASSVAGTNTGELFF
>TRBV5-8|TRBJ1-6
CASSLVRGESPLHF
>TRBV10-3|TRBJ1-3
CAIVPGGFGNTIYF
>TRBV25-1|TRBJ1-2
CASSESGVYGYTF
>TRBV11-2|TRBJ2-7
CASSLMTSGIVEQYF
>TRBV7-2|TRBJ2-3
CASSFSGGPNTQYF
>TRBV4-1|TRBJ2-7
CASSQGIGRSAQYF
>TRBV5-1|TRBJ2-3
CASSAGGQTDTQYF
>TRBV21-1|TRBJ1-3
CASTGEGPAGNTIYF
>TRBV3-1/TRBV3-2|TRBJ1-1
CTSSLRQGARTEAFF
>TRBV6-5|TRBJ1-2
CASLTGGYGYTF
>TRBV6-1|TRBJ2-7
CASSELGQGVGYEQYF
>TRBV2|TRBJ1-6
CASSGGVPGSPLHF
>TRBV5-1|TRBJ1-2
CASSKTGQGDRGYTF
>TRBV4-2|TRBJ2-3
CASSQGMAGNADTQYF
>TRBV4-1|TRBJ2-5
CASSLGRLLAGGGQETQYF
>TRBV11-2|TRBJ2-5
CASSLPGTGVAAQYF
>TRBV11-3|TRBJ2-7
CASSQGGAGSYEQYF
>TRBV13|TRBJ1-3
CASSFGSTGYSGNTIYF
>TRBV3-1/TRBV3-2|TRBJ2-1
CASSQSSGAAFF
>TRBV6-5|TRBJ1-3
CASIVSPRGGNTIYF
>TRBV3-1/TRBV3-2|TRBJ2-7
CASSPPGSAGRSYEQYF
>TRBV10-3|TRBJ1-2
CAISEGGEGYTF
>TRBV27|TRBJ1-3
CASSLGRSGNTIYF
>TRBV7-2|TRBJ2-1
CASSLGQVMVEQFF
>TRBV5-1|TRBJ1-6
CASSFPGLNYNSPLHF
>TRBV12-5|TRBJ1-4
CASGFGQGSEKLFF
>TRBV9|TRBJ1-1
CASSADTRNTEAFF
>TRBV7-2|TRBJ2-1
CASSLSLGSPYNEQFF
>TRBV5-1|TRBJ1-3
CASSLKGVDSGNTIYF
>TRBV9|TRBJ1-3
CASSVAEGLSSGNTIYF